A selection of T cell receptor beta chains follows, all from one sample in a study of low-dose radiotherapy and immunotherapy resistance in tumors. TCRdb re-derived calls from the reads in MiXCR, one entry per CDR3 protein. This sample yields tens of thousands of distinct CDR3 sequences, of which approximately 25% are seen a single time; around 6% belongs to the top ten. Material: PBMCs, obtained before treatment. The receptor set was obtained from a male donor with prostate cancer. Both conserved end residues are part of each CDR3. The D gene is left open where the match is weak. Part of the rows lack a size; the others show once, few, many or a class for expanded clones.

clone size: .; V gene: TRBV5-8; D gene: TRBD1; J gene: TRBJ1-5; CDR3 DNA: TGTGCCAGCATCCCGCGAGGGACAGTGGACAATCAGCCCCAGCATTTT; CDR3 protein: CASIPRGTVDNQPQHF
clone size: many; V gene: TRBV4-2; D gene: .; J gene: TRBJ2-3; CDR3 DNA: TGTGCCAGCAGCCTTGGGCTCAGCACAGATACGCAGTATTTT; CDR3 protein: CASSLGLSTDTQYF
clone size: .; V gene: TRBV27; D gene: .; J gene: TRBJ2-5; CDR3 DNA: TGTGTCAGCAGTCCTATTAGCGGAGGGGTGTGGGTGACCCAGTACTTC; CDR3 protein: CVSSPISGGVWVTQYF
clone size: .; V gene: TRBV28; D gene: .; J gene: TRBJ2-7; CDR3 DNA: TGTGCCAGCAGTGTGGGCAGGGTCCACAGGCAGTATTTC; CDR3 protein: CASSVGRVHRQYF
clone size: many; V gene: TRBV2; D gene: TRBD1; J gene: TRBJ1-2; CDR3 DNA: TGTGCCAGCAGGGGACAGGGGGCCAGCTATGGCTACACCTTC; CDR3 protein: CASRGQGASYGYTF
clone size: few; V gene: TRBV28; D gene: .; J gene: TRBJ2-5; CDR3 DNA: TGTGCCAGCAGTCGACCTACCCGGGGAGAGACCCAGTACTTC; CDR3 protein: CASSRPTRGETQYF
clone size: many; V gene: TRBV27; D gene: .; J gene: TRBJ2-5; CDR3 DNA: TGTGCCAGCAGTCCTGACTGGGAGACCCAGTACTTC; CDR3 protein: CASSPDWETQYF
clone size: .; V gene: TRBV2; D gene: TRBD1; J gene: TRBJ1-2; CDR3 DNA: TGTGCCAGCAGGGCGAACCGGGACAGGGTATTCGGCTACACCTTC; CDR3 protein: CASRANRDRVFGYTF
clone size: .; V gene: TRBV15; D gene: TRBD2; J gene: TRBJ2-2; CDR3 DNA: TGTGCCACCAGCACCCTGGGTGCTAGCGGGAGTAGGGAGCTGTTTTTT; CDR3 protein: CATSTLGASGSRELFF
clone size: many; V gene: TRBV7-9; D gene: TRBD1; J gene: TRBJ2-5; CDR3 DNA: TGTGCCAGCAGCTTAGTTAGGGGGCAGGAAGAGACCCAGTACTTC; CDR3 protein: CASSLVRGQEETQYF
clone size: medium-sized; V gene: TRBV2; D gene: .; J gene: TRBJ2-1; CDR3 DNA: TGTGCCAGCAGCCTCAGACACCTCTCCTACAATGAGCAGTTCTTC; CDR3 protein: CASSLRHLSYNEQFF
clone size: .; V gene: TRBV10-3; D gene: .; J gene: TRBJ2-7; CDR3 DNA: TGTGCCATCAGTGACCCCCTGTCAGGGGCCGGCTCCTACGAGCAGTACTTC; CDR3 protein: CAISDPLSGAGSYEQYF
clone size: many; V gene: TRBV24-1; D gene: .; J gene: TRBJ2-3; CDR3 DNA: TGTGCCACCAGTGACCCGGGGGAAACGAGCACAGATACGCAGTATTTT; CDR3 protein: CATSDPGETSTDTQYF
clone size: .; V gene: TRBV20-1; D gene: TRBD1; J gene: TRBJ2-7; CDR3 DNA: TGCAGTGCCCACCGTGGCAGGGGGCTAGTAGACGAGCAGTACTTC; CDR3 protein: CSAHRGRGLVDEQYF
clone size: many; V gene: TRBV12-3/TRBV12-4; D gene: .; J gene: TRBJ2-1; CDR3 DNA: TGTGCCAGCAGTTTACCCCGGGGAACATACAATGAGCAGTTCTTC; CDR3 protein: CASSLPRGTYNEQFF
clone size: few; V gene: TRBV20-1; D gene: .; J gene: TRBJ2-4; CDR3 DNA: TGCAGTGCTAGAGAGGGTGCATATTTAGCCAAAAACATTCAGTACTTC; CDR3 protein: CSAREGAYLAKNIQYF
clone size: few; V gene: TRBV4-1; D gene: .; J gene: TRBJ2-5; CDR3 DNA: TGCGCCAGCAGCCAAGATCCAGGCCAAGAGACCCAGTACTTC; CDR3 protein: CASSQDPGQETQYF
clone size: many; V gene: TRBV6-1; D gene: .; J gene: TRBJ1-5; CDR3 DNA: TGTGCCAGCACTCAGCATTCGGGGGGGGGGGCTCAGCCCCAGCATTTT; CDR3 protein: CASTQHSGGGAQPQHF
clone size: many; V gene: TRBV18; D gene: TRBD1; J gene: TRBJ2-5; CDR3 DNA: TGTGCCAGCTCACGGGACAGGGGCGGAGAGACCCAGTACTTC; CDR3 protein: CASSRDRGGETQYF
clone size: .; V gene: TRBV10-3; D gene: .; J gene: TRBJ2-2; CDR3 DNA: TGTGCCATCAGTGGCCGGGACCAAAACACCGGGGAGCTGTTTTTT; CDR3 protein: CAISGRDQNTGELFF
clone size: many; V gene: TRBV5-1; D gene: TRBD2; J gene: TRBJ2-7; CDR3 DNA: TGCGCCAGCAGCTTGCGGGGGGGGCCGGACGAGCAGTACTTC; CDR3 protein: CASSLRGGPDEQYF
clone size: many; V gene: TRBV3-1; D gene: .; J gene: TRBJ2-2; CDR3 DNA: TGTGCCAGCAGCCAAGCGAACGGGGAGCTGTTTTTT; CDR3 protein: CASSQANGELFF
clone size: many; V gene: TRBV5-1; D gene: .; J gene: TRBJ2-7; CDR3 DNA: TGCGCCAGCAGCTTTCAGTACGAGCAGTACTTC; CDR3 protein: CASSFQYEQYF
clone size: many; V gene: TRBV6-2/TRBV6-3; D gene: TRBD1; J gene: TRBJ2-2; CDR3 DNA: TGTGCAGCAAGGAGGACAGGGGGGTCCACCGGGGAGCTGTTTTTT; CDR3 protein: CAARRTGGSTGELFF
clone size: many; V gene: TRBV2; D gene: .; J gene: TRBJ2-7; CDR3 DNA: TGTGCCAGCAGTGCGGGTCCGCCGGACTACGAGCAGTACTTC; CDR3 protein: CASSAGPPDYEQYF
clone size: many; V gene: TRBV9; D gene: .; J gene: TRBJ2-1; CDR3 DNA: TGTGCCAGCAGCGTAGGGCTAGACTCCTACAATGAGCAGTTCTTC; CDR3 protein: CASSVGLDSYNEQFF
clone size: many; V gene: TRBV6-2/TRBV6-3; D gene: .; J gene: TRBJ2-3; CDR3 DNA: TGTGCCAGCTTGGTGGAGGGGGCTAGCACAGATACGCAGTATTTT; CDR3 protein: CASLVEGASTDTQYF
clone size: many; V gene: TRBV3-1; D gene: TRBD1; J gene: TRBJ2-7; CDR3 DNA: TGTGCCAGCAGCTCTCCAGCGACAGGGGGGAGCGAGCAGTACTTC; CDR3 protein: CASSSPATGGSEQYF
clone size: many; V gene: TRBV10-3; D gene: TRBD1; J gene: TRBJ1-2; CDR3 DNA: TGTGCCATCACCGATCCCGGGACAGGCGACTATGGCTACACCTTC; CDR3 protein: CAITDPGTGDYGYTF
clone size: .; V gene: TRBV28; D gene: TRBD1; J gene: TRBJ2-1; CDR3 DNA: TGTGCCAGCAATTTATTAGGACAGGGGACCCTCAATGAGCAGTTCTTC; CDR3 protein: CASNLLGQGTLNEQFF
clone size: many; V gene: TRBV3-1; D gene: .; J gene: TRBJ1-6; CDR3 DNA: TGTGCCAGCAGCCTCCGTAACTGGGGGAGAAATTCACCCCTCCACTTT; CDR3 protein: CASSLRNWGRNSPLHF